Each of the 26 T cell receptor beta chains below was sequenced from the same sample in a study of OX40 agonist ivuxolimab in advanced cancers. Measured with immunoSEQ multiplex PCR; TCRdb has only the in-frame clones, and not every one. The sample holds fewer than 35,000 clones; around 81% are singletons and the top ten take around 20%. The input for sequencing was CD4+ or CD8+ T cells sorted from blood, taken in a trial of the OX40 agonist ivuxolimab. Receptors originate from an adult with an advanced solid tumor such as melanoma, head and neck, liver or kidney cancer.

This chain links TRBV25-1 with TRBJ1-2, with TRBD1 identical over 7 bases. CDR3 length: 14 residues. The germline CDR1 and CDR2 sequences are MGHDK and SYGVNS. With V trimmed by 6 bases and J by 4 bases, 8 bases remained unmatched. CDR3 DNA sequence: TGTGCCAGCAGCCAACAGGGGATGGGCTATGGCTACACCTTC. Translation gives CASSQQGMGYGYTF.

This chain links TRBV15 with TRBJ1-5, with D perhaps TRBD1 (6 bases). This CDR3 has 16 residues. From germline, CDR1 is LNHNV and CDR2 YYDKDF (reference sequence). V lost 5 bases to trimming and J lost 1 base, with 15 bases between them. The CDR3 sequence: CATSPKRGASNQPQHF. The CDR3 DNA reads TGTGCCACCAGCCCCAAACGGGGGGCCAGCAATCAGCCCCAGCATTTT. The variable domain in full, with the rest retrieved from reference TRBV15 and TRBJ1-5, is DAMVIQNPRYQVTQFGKPVTLSCSQTLNHNVMYWYQQKSSQAPKLLFHYYDKDFNNEADTPDNFQSRRPNTSFCFLDIRSPGLGDTAMYLCATSPKRGASNQPQHFGDGTRLSIL.

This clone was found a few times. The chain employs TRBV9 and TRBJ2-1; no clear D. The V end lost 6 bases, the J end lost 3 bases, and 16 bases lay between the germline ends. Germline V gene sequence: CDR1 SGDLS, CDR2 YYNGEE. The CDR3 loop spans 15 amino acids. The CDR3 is CASTPSDILYNEQFF. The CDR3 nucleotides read TGTGCCAGCACCCCCTCTGACATCCTCTACAATGAGCAGTTCTTC. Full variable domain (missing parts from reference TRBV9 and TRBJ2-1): DSGVTQTPKHLITATGQRVTLRCSPRSGDLSVYWYQQSLDQGLQFLIQYYNGEERAKGNILERFSAQQFPDLHSELNLSSLELGDSALYFCASTPSDILYNEQFFGPGTRLTVL.

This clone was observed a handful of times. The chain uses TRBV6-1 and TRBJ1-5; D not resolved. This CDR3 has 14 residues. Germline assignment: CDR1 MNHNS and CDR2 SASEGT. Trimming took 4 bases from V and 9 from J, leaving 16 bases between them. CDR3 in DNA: TGTGCCAGCAGTGCAGACACAGCCCAACCGCCCCAGCATTTT. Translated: CASSADTAQPPQHF.

CDR3 bases: TGTGCCAGCAGCAAAGGACGTCTACCCCCTCGGGACTATGGCTACACCTTC. Amino acid sequence: CASSKGRLPPRDYGYTF. The chain employs TRBV21-1 and TRBJ1-2. TRBV21-1 is a documented pseudogene. The CDR3 is 17 amino acids.

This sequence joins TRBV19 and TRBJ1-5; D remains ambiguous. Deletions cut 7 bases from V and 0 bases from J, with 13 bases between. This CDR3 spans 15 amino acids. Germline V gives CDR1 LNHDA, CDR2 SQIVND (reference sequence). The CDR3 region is CASTTDPYSNQPQHF. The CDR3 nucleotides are TGTGCCAGTACCACGGACCCTTATAGCAATCAGCCCCAGCATTTT. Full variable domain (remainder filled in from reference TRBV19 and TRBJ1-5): DGGITQSPKYLFRKEGQNVTLSCEQNLNHDAMYWYRQDPGQGLRLIYYSQIVNDFQKGDIAEGYSVSREKKESFPLTVTSAQKNPTAFYLCASTTDPYSNQPQHFGDGTRLSIL.

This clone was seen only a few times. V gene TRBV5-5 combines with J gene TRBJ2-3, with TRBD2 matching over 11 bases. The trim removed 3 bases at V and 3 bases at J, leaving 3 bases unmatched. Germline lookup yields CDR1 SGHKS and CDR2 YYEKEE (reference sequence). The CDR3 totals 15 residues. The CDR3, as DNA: TGTGCCAGCAGCTCGGGACTAGCGGAGACAGATACGCAGTATTTT. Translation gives CASSSGLAETDTQYF.

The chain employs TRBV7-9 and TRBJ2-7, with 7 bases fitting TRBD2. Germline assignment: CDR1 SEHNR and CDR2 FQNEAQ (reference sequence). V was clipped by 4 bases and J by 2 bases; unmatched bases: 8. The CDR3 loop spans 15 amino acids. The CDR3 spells CASSSLAGETYEQYF. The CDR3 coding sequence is TGTGCCAGCAGCTCCCTCGCGGGGGAGACCTACGAGCAGTACTTC.

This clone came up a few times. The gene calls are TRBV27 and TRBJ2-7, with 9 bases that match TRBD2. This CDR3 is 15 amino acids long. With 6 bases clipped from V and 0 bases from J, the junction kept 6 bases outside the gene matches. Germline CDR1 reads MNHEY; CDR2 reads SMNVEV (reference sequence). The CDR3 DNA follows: TGTGCCAGCAGGCGAGGTAGCGGGAGCTCCTACGAGCAGTACTTC. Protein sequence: CASRRGSGSSYEQYF.

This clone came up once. This CDR3 is CASTDLAGGNTIYF. CDR3 sequence (DNA): TGTGCCAGCACGGATCTTGCGGGGGGAAACACCATATATTTT. This chain uses TRBV2 with TRBJ1-3; D not certain. Deletions cut 7 bases from V and 4 bases from J, with 14 bases between. The germline CDR1 and CDR2 sequences are SNHLY and FYNNEI. The CDR3 totals 14 residues.

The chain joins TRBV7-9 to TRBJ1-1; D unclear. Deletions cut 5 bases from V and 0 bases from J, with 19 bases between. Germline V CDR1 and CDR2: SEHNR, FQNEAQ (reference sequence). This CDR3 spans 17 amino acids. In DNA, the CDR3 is TGTGCCAGCAGCCCAACAACCCGTCGGAAACTGAACACTGAAGCTTTCTTT. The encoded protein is CASSPTTRRKLNTEAFF.

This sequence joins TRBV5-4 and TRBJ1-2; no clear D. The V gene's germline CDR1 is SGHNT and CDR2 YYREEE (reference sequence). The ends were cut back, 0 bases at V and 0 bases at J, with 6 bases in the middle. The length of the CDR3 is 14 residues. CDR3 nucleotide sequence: TGTGCCAGCAGCTTGGACAGATCTAACTATGGCTACACCTTC. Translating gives CASSLDRSNYGYTF.

CDR3 bases: TGCGCCAGCAGCCAAAACAGGGGTGTCTACAATGAGCAGTTCTTC. Translating it yields CASSQNRGVYNEQFF. This sequence joins TRBV4-1 and TRBJ2-1, with 7 bases that match TRBD1. Germline assignment: CDR1 MGHRA and CDR2 YSYEKL. The CDR3 contains 15 residues. V was clipped by 2 bases and J by 3 bases; unmatched bases: 4.

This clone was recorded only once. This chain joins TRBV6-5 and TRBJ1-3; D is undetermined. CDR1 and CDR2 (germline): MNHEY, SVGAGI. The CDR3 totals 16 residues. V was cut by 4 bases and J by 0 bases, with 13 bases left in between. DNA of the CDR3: TGTGCCAGCAGTTCCCACGGACCGAACTCTGGAAACACCATATATTTT. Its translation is CASSSHGPNSGNTIYF.

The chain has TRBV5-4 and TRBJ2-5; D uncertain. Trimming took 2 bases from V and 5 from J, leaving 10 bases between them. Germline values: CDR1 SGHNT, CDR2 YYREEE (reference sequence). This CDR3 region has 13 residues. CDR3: CASSFKPGETQYF. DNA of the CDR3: TGTGCCAGCAGCTTCAAACCCGGGGAGACCCAGTACTTC.

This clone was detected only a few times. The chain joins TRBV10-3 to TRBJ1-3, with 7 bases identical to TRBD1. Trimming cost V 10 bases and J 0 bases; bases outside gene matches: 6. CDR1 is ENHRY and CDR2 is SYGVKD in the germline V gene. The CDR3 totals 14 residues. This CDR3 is CASRQGRSGNTIYF. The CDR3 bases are TGTGCCAGCCGACAGGGACGCTCTGGAAACACCATATATTTT.

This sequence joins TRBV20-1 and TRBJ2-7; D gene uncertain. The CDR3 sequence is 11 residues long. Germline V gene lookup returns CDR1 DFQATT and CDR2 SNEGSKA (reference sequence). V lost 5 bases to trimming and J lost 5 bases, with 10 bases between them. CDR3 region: CSAQVADEQYF. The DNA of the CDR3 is TGCAGTGCTCAAGTAGCTGACGAGCAGTACTTC.

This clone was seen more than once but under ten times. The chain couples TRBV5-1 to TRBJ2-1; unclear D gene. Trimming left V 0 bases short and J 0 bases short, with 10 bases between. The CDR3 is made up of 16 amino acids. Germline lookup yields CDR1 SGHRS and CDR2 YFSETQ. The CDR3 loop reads CASSLAAVSSYNEQFF. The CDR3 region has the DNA TGCGCCAGCAGCTTGGCCGCAGTCTCCTCCTACAATGAGCAGTTCTTC.

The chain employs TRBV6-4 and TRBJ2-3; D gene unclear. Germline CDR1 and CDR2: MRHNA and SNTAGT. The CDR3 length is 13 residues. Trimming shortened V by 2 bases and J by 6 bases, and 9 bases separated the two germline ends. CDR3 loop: CASSDLDGDTQYF. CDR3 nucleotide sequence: TGTGCCAGCAGTGACCTAGATGGGGATACGCAGTATTTT.

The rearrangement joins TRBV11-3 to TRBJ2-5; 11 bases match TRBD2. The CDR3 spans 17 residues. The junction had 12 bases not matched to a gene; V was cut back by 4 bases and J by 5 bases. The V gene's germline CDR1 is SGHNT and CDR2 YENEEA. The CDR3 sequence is CASSSGLTSGGMETQYF. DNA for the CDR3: TGTGCCAGCAGCTCTGGGTTAACTAGCGGGGGTATGGAGACCCAGTACTTC.

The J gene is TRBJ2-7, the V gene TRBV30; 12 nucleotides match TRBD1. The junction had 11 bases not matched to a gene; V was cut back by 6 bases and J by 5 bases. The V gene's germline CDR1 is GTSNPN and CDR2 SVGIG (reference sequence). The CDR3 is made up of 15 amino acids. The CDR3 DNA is TGTGCCTGCCTAAAGGTGGGGACAGGGGGCAACGAGCAGTACTTC. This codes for CACLKVGTGGNEQYF.

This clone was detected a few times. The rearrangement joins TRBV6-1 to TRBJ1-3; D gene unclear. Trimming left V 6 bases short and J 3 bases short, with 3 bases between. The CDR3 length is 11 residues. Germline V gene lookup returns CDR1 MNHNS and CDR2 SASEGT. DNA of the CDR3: TGTGCCAGCAGGGGTGGAAACACCATATATTTT. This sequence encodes CASRGGNTIYF.

CDR3 protein: CASSLLPGQGWEQYF. The CDR3 DNA reads TGCGCCAGCAGCTTACTCCCGGGACAGGGTTGGGAGCAGTACTTC. This sequence joins TRBV5-1 and TRBJ2-7; 9 bases are shared with TRBD1. CDR1 and CDR2 from the germline V gene are SGHRS and YFSETQ. V shed 2 bases and J 7 bases; nucleotides not matched to a gene: 10. CDR3 length: 15 amino acids.

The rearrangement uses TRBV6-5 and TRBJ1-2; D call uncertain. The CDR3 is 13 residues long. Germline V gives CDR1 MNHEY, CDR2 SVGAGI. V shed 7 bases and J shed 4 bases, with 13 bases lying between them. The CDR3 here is CASTAGRSYGYTF. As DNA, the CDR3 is TGTGCCAGCACCGCAGGTAGAAGCTATGGCTACACCTTC.

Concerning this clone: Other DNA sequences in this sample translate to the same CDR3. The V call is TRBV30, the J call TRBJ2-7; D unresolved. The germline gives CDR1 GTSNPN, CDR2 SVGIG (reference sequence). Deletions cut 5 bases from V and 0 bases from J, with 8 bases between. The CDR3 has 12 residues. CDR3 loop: CAWSRSSYEQYF. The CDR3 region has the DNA TGTGCCTGGTCGAGGAGCTCCTACGAGCAGTACTTC.

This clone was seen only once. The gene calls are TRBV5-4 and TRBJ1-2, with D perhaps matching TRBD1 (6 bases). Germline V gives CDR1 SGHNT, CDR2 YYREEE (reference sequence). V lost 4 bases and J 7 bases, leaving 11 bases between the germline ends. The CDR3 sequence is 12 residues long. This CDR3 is CASSPDRLGYTF. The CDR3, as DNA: TGTGCCAGCAGCCCGGACAGACTTGGCTACACCTTC.